Below are 22 T cell receptor beta chains sequenced from a single sample in a study of T cells in Graves' hyperthyroidism and ophthalmopathy. The source material, RNA transcripts, was used to amplify TCR beta CDR3 regions. A first-round RT-PCR of the TCR CDR3 used the HTBI primer set. MiXCR, run by TCRdb on the multiplex PCR reads, gives a single entry per CDR3 protein. Seen here are under 750,000 distinct CDR3 sequences, approximately 18% observed once, and the top ten hold 16%. Sequenced material: blood. These receptors were obtained from a woman aged 45 to 65 with Graves' hyperthyroidism that later progressed to Graves' ophthalmopathy.

This clonotype was detected a few times. The chain joins TRBV2 to TRBJ1-5; possible D gene TRBD1, 5 bases. The CDR3 is made up of 13 amino acids. Germline lookup yields CDR1 SNHLY and CDR2 FYNNEI. The V end lost 7 bases, the J end lost 4 bases, and 11 bases lay between the germline ends. This chain's CDR3 is CASNRDLNQPQHF. The CDR3 bases are TGTGCCAGCAACCGGGACCTAAATCAGCCCCAGCATTTT.

The V gene is TRBV9, the J gene TRBJ1-2; 7 bases map to TRBD1. The CDR3 has 15 amino acids. Germline V gene data show CDR1 as SGDLS and CDR2 as YYNGEE. Losses at the gene ends were 3 bases for V and 7 bases for J; bases not matched to a gene: 12. CDR3 DNA sequence: TGTGCCAGCAGCGAGCCGGGACAGTGGAATCGTGGCTACACCTTC. This encodes CASSEPGQWNRGYTF. Full variable domain (missing parts from reference TRBV9 and TRBJ1-2): DSGVTQTPKHLITATGQRVTLRCSPRSGDLSVYWYQQSLDQGLQFLIQYYNGEERAKGNILERFSAQQFPDLHSELNLSSLELGDSALYFCASSEPGQWNRGYTFGSGTRLTVV.

This clonotype occurred a few times. The rearrangement joins TRBV5-1 to TRBJ1-2; 9 bases are a match to TRBD1. Unmatched junction bases numbered 9, after V lost 4 bases and J lost 5 bases. The germline V gene has CDR1 SGHRS and CDR2 YFSETQ. The CDR3 totals 15 residues. The CDR3 spells CASSLGTGGAYGYTF. DNA of the CDR3: TGCGCCAGCAGCCTTGGCACAGGGGGCGCGTATGGCTACACCTTC.

This chain connects TRBV6-2 or TRBV6-3 to TRBJ2-2, with D uncertain. V lost 11 bases and J lost 4, with 20 bases in between. This CDR3 comprises 15 residues. CDR1 is MNHEY and CDR2 is SVGEGT in the germline V gene. CDR3 sequence: CAGKAPLGFTGELFF. The CDR3 DNA sequence: TGTGCCGGCAAGGCCCCGTTGGGTTTCACCGGGGAGCTGTTTTTT.

This clonotype was observed a handful of times. The chain is built from TRBV2 and TRBJ1-5; 9 bases are shared with TRBD1. CDR1 is SNHLY, CDR2 FYNNEI, per germline. The CDR3 sequence is 16 residues long. With 6 bases clipped from V and 8 bases from J, the junction kept 14 bases outside the gene matches. CDR3 bases: TGTGCCAGCAGAGGGACAGGGCTAACTTTAATCAAGCCCCAGCATTTT. This encodes CASRGTGLTLIKPQHF.

V gene TRBV5-4 combines with J gene TRBJ1-1; no definite D call. The CDR3 runs 16 residues. V shed 0 bases and J shed 7 bases, with 19 bases lying between them. Germline V gene sequence: CDR1 SGHNT, CDR2 YYREEE (reference sequence). CDR3 nucleotides: TGTGCCAGCAGCTTGGAAGAAGTCCACCCTGCCGATGAAGCTTTCTTT. It is translated as CASSLEEVHPADEAFF.

This clonotype was counted at least ten times. V gene TRBV12-3 or TRBV12-4 combines with J gene TRBJ1-1, with no clear D. Trimming took off 7 bases at V and 4 bases at J, with 7 bases between the two ends. The CDR3 has 11 amino acids. The CDR3 nucleotides read TGTGCCAGCATTGAAGGCACTGAAGCTTTCTTT. Protein product: CASIEGTEAFF.

The CDR3 bases are TGTGCCAGTAGTCGACAGGGAAGTCATAATTCACCCCTCCACTTT. It yields the protein CASSRQGSHNSPLHF. The chain combines TRBV19 with TRBJ1-6; 7 bases are a match to TRBD1. In germline, CDR1 is LNHDA, CDR2 SQIVND (reference sequence). This CDR3 is 15 amino acids long. V dropped 5 bases and J dropped 5; count of bases not matched to a gene: 6. The complete variable domain, with remaining parts taken from reference TRBV19 and TRBJ1-6, reads DGGITQSPKYLFRKEGQNVTLSCEQNLNHDAMYWYRQDPGQGLRLIYYSQIVNDFQKGDIAEGYSVSREKKESFPLTVTSAQKNPTAFYLCASSRQGSHNSPLHFGNGTRLTVT.

The chain recombines TRBV28 with TRBJ1-5; 7 nucleotides agree with TRBD1. The CDR3 has 18 residues. Germline loops: CDR1 MDHEN, CDR2 SYDVKM. V shed 3 bases, J shed 0 bases, and the junction held 11 bases outside the gene matches. Written as DNA, the CDR3 is TGTGCCAGCAGTTTGGCTGACAGGGTGGTTTATAGCAATCAGCCCCAGCATTTT. Translating gives CASSLADRVVYSNQPQHF. Together with reference TRBV28 and TRBJ1-5, the CDR3 gives the full variable domain: DVKVTQSSRYLVKRTGEKVFLECVQDMDHENMFWYRQDPGLGLRLIYFSYDVKMKEKGDIPEGYSVSREKKERFSLILESASTNQTSMYLCASSLADRVVYSNQPQHFGDGTRLSIL.

The V call is TRBV5-8, the J call TRBJ1-1; D call uncertain. CDR3 length: 14 residues. Germline CDR1 reads SGHTS; CDR2 reads YDEGEE. Trimming took 2 bases from V and 2 from J, leaving 10 bases between them. CDR3 residues: CASSFGPDNTEAFF. In DNA, the CDR3 is TGTGCCAGCAGCTTCGGCCCGGATAACACTGAAGCTTTCTTT. Filled out from reference TRBV5-8 and TRBJ1-1, the complete variable domain reads EAGVTQSPTHLIKTRGQQATLRCSPISGHTSVYWYQQALGLGLQFLLWYDEGEERNRGNFPPRFSGRQFPNYSSELNVNALELEDSALYLCASSFGPDNTEAFFGQGTRLTVV.

Many counts were recorded for this clonotype. The rearrangement joins TRBV7-2 to TRBJ2-7; 8 bases agree with TRBD2. This CDR3 has 16 residues. The germline V gene encodes CDR1 SGHTA and CDR2 FQGNSA. The ends lost 1 base at V and 3 bases at J; junction bases unmatched: 8. This chain's CDR3 is CASSLGPREGFYEQYF. The CDR3 DNA follows: TGTGCCAGCAGCTTAGGGCCCCGGGAGGGTTTCTACGAGCAGTACTTC. The full variable domain, rest sourced from reference TRBV7-2 and TRBJ2-7, is GAGVSQSPSNKVTEKGKDVELRCDPISGHTALYWYRQSLGQGLEFLIYFQGNSAPDKSGLPSDRFSAERTGGSVSTLTIQRTQQEDSAVYLCASSLGPREGFYEQYFGPGTRLTVT.

The table lists this clonotype with many counts. The chain couples TRBV10-1 to TRBJ2-3; 10 bases line up with TRBD2. This CDR3 is built from 16 residues. Trimming took 6 bases from V and 4 from J; bases not matched to a gene: 10. Germline lookup yields CDR1 WNHNN and CDR2 SYGVQD (reference sequence). The CDR3 DNA reads TGCGCCAGCAGCCTTTCTCTAGCGGGGGTGTCAGATACGCAGTATTTT. As protein: CASSLSLAGVSDTQYF.

At least ten counts were recorded for this clonotype. The V call is TRBV18, the J call TRBJ2-7; 10 bases are shared with TRBD1. The CDR3 loop spans 14 amino acids. Germline CDR1 is KGHSH and CDR2 is LQKENI. Trimming at V came to 5 bases and at J to 6 bases, leaving 7 bases not matched to a gene. DNA of the CDR3: TGTGCCAGCTCAGAGACCAGGACAGGGGGCGAGCAGTACTTC. It encodes CASSETRTGGEQYF.

The sample holds a few counts of this clonotype. V gene TRBV30 combines with J gene TRBJ1-5; D possibly corresponds to TRBD1 (5 bases). This CDR3 contains 14 residues. CDR1 and CDR2 (germline): GTSNPN, SVGIG (reference sequence). V was clipped by 3 bases and J by 3 bases, with 12 bases between them. CDR3 in DNA: TGTGCCTGGAGGGGAGACAGTACCAATCAGCCCCAGCATTTT. This encodes CAWRGDSTNQPQHF. Supplemented by reference TRBV30 and TRBJ1-5, the full variable domain reads SQTIHQWPATLVQPVGSPLSLECTVEGTSNPNLYWYRQAAGRGLQLLFYSVGIGQISSEVPQNLSASRPQDRQFILSSKKLLLSDSGFYLCAWRGDSTNQPQHFGDGTRLSIL.

In this sample, this clonotype turned up many times. The gene calls are TRBV5-1 and TRBJ1-2, with TRBD1 matching over 8 bases. The CDR3 has 15 residues. Germline-derived CDR1 and CDR2 are SGHRS and YFSETQ. Losses at the gene ends were 0 bases for V and 4 bases for J; bases not matched to a gene: 5. The chain's CDR3 is CASSLGGQGFYGYTF. The DNA for the CDR3 is TGCGCCAGCAGCTTGGGAGGACAGGGCTTCTATGGCTACACCTTC.

This clonotype was observed at least ten times. Germline is not matched at one junction end, which may reflect a read error. The V gene is TRBV2, the J gene TRBJ1-1; the D is unclear. The CDR3 loop spans 13 amino acids. CDR1 is SNHLY and CDR2 is FYNNEI in the germline V gene. The CDR3 loop reads CASSVSLNTEAFF. The CDR3 DNA follows: TGTGCCAGCAGTGTGAGCCTGAATACTGAAGCTTTCTTT.

Only a few counts were recorded for this clonotype. The chain has TRBV2 and TRBJ1-5, with TRBD1 matching over 7 bases. The CDR3 contains 16 residues. V was pared by 0 bases and J by 0 bases, with 2 bases of the junction left unmatched. Germline values: CDR1 SNHLY, CDR2 FYNNEI. CDR3 bases: TGTGCCAGCAGTGAAGCACGGACAGGTAGCAATCAGCCCCAGCATTTT. Amino acid sequence: CASSEARTGSNQPQHF.

This clonotype was picked up a small number of times. The V gene is TRBV19, the J gene TRBJ2-7, with 11 bases identical to TRBD1. V trimming: 5 bases; J trimming: 5 bases; junction bases outside the gene matches: 5. CDR3 length equals 14 residues. The germline V gene encodes CDR1 LNHDA and CDR2 SQIVND (reference sequence). The CDR3 coding sequence is TGTGCCAGTAGTCCGGACAGGGGGCGAGACGAGCAGTACTTC. The encoded protein is CASSPDRGRDEQYF.

There are many counts of this clonotype. V is TRBV4-2 and J is TRBJ1-1; D not certain. There are 14 residues in the CDR3. Trimming took off 1 base at V and 0 bases at J, with 6 bases between the two ends. Germline lookup yields CDR1 LGHNA and CDR2 YNFKEQ. The CDR3 is CASSQAPMNTEAFF. The CDR3 coding sequence is TGTGCCAGCAGCCAAGCGCCCATGAACACTGAAGCTTTCTTT.

This chain links TRBV20-1 with TRBJ2-7; 12 bases match TRBD2. The ends lost 5 bases at V and 6 bases at J; junction bases unmatched: 8. Germline loops: CDR1 DFQATT, CDR2 SNEGSKA (reference sequence). This CDR3 has 14 amino acids. CDR3 sequence: CSAPPPGLAGEQYF. CDR3 nucleotides: TGCAGTGCTCCCCCCCCGGGACTAGCGGGCGAGCAGTACTTC.

There are a few counts of this clonotype. This sequence joins TRBV10-3 and TRBJ2-2; possibly TRBD1 for D (7 bases). V lost 4 bases to trimming and J lost 9 bases, with 21 bases between them. This CDR3 region has 16 residues. CDR1 ENHRY and CDR2 SYGVKD come from the germline V gene. CDR3 bases: TGTGCCATCAGTGCTGGCCAGGGGGGATATCTCCGGGAGCTGTTTTTT. Encoded protein: CAISAGQGGYLRELFF.

This clonotype came up a few times. This rearrangement joins TRBV12-3 or TRBV12-4 to TRBJ1-2; TRBD1 might be the D (6 bases). Trimming took 1 base from V and 4 from J, leaving 13 bases between them. The CDR3 runs to 15 residues. The CDR3 here is CASSLVRTESYGYTF. CDR3 DNA: TGTGCCAGCAGTTTAGTTAGGACAGAGAGCTATGGCTACACCTTC.